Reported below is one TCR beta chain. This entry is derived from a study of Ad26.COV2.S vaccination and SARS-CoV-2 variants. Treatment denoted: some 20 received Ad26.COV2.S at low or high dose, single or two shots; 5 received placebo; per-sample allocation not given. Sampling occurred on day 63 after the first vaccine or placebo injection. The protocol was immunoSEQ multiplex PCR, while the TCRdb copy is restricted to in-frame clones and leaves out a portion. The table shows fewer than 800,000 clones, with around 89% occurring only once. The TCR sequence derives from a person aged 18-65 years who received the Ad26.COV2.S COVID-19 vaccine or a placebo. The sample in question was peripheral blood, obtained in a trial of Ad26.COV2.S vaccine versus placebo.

CDR3 protein: CASSPPTGDNEQFF. The CDR3, as DNA: TGTGCCAGCTCACCACCGACAGGGGACAATGAGCAGTTCTTC. The chain uses TRBV18 and TRBJ2-1; 8 bases align to TRBD1. This CDR3 is 14 amino acids long. In germline, CDR1 is KGHSH, CDR2 LQKENI. V dropped 0 bases and J dropped 5; count of bases not matched to a gene: 0.